The clone carrying this T cell receptor beta chain was counted once. The CDR3 spans 14 residues. Per the germline V gene, CDR1 is MDHEN and CDR2 is SYDVKM. Trimming removed 2 bases from V and 13 bases from J, with 18 bases in between. PCR was performed using 60 Vbeta and 13 Jbeta primers. Only in-frame clones appear in the TCRdb table, and some are missing; sequencing was by immunoSEQ multiplex PCR. The repertoire includes roughly 86,000 clones, about 75% of them detected once, and 6% sits in the top ten. This sample is drawn from a study of cytomegalovirus exposure and HLA in healthy donors. This sequence joins TRBV28 and TRBJ2-1; D possibly corresponds to TRBD1 (7 bases). The TCR originated in a female donor in good health and CMV-seronegative. The sequenced material came from PBMCs. The CDR3 DNA is TGTGCCAGCAGTTTACTATCCCAGGGGGGCGCCCAGTTCTTC. It translates to CASSLLSQGGAQFF.